This T cell receptor beta chain was recovered during a study of CD8 T cells in ankylosing spondylitis. Study outcomes and limitations: According to the report, clones linked to the disease were significantly enriched in matched synovial fluid samples taken from ankylosing spondylitis patients. A motif in TCR beta, a set of about eight highly homologous variants, appeared characteristic of ankylosing spondylitis blood.

TCRdb called the 5' RACE reads again in MiXCR, with one record for every CDR3 protein. The table records 200,000 or so distinct CDR3 sequences, 18% of them present only once. V was trimmed by 8 bases and J by 1 base, leaving 10 bases between them. Germline V lookup: CDR1 MNHNS, CDR2 SASEGT. The CDR3 contains 13 residues. For this clonotype: Its specificity is unknown.

The V and J genes are TRBV6-1 and TRBJ2-3, with D perhaps TRBD1 (6 bases). Sequencing used blood, either unsorted or a sorted T cell fraction (not recorded which). This clonotype originated in a male donor under 30 with ankylosing spondylitis or in good health (not recorded which). CDR3: CASRTGRTDTQYF. DNA for the CDR3: TGTGCCAGCCGAACAGGGCGCACAGATACGCAGTATTTT.